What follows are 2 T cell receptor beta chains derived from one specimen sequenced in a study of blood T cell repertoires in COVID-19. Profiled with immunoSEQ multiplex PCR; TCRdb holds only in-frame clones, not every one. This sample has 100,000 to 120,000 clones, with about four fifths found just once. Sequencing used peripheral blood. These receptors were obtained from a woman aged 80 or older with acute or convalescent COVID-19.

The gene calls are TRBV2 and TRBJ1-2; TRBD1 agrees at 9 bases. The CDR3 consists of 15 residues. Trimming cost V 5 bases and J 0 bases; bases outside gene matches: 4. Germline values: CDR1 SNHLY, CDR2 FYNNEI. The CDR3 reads CASSLGQGPNYGYTF. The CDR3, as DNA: TGTGCCAGCAGTTTGGGACAGGGACCTAACTATGGCTACACCTTC.

CDR3 DNA: TGCGCCAGCGGACAGACAATTACGGGAGGGGCCAACGTCCTGACTTTC. Translating it yields CASGQTITGGANVLTF. The chain couples TRBV5-1 to TRBJ2-6; D perhaps matches TRBD1 (6 bases). V lost 7 bases to trimming and J lost 4 bases, with 18 bases between them. Germline CDR1 and CDR2: SGHRS and YFSETQ. The CDR3 has 16 residues. Combining the CDR3 with reference TRBV5-1 and TRBJ2-6 gives the whole variable domain KAGVTQTPRYLIKTRGQQVTLSCSPISGHRSVSWYQQTPGQGLQFLFEYFSETQRNKGNFPGRFSGRQFSNSRSEMNVSTLELGDSALYLCASGQTITGGANVLTFGAGSRLTVL.